The subject of this entry is one T cell receptor beta chain. Antigen: not known. The V and J ends lost 6 bases and 5 bases respectively, with 4 bases between them. CDR1 is MDHEN, CDR2 SYDVKM, per germline. CDR3 length: 10 residues. Generated by immunoSEQ multiplex PCR, the TCRdb table keeps only in-frame clones and is missing some. The sample holds about 85,000 clones, around 90% seen once. The data stem from a study of T cell responses to AZD1222 COVID-19 vaccine. General study points: It should be noted that donors were predominantly white British and more often female, and clonal diversity was possibly underestimated. Elevations in Spike-specific TCR breadth and depth followed administration of two AZD1222 doses. Dominant CD4 TCR responses targeted spike regions 160-218 and 743-854.

This rearrangement joins TRBV28 to TRBJ1-2; D uncertain. The TCR was taken from an adult in good health. Source: peripheral blood, taken on day 0 of AZD1222 vaccination. The CDR3 region has the DNA TGTGCCAGCAGCCTATATGGCTACACCTTC. Translating gives CASSLYGYTF.